This T cell receptor beta chain was observed in a study of CD8 T cells in Susac syndrome. Reverse transcription used about 0.45 to 1 ug RNA and random hexamers. immunoSEQ multiplex PCR amplified TCR beta CDR3 across 54 Vbeta, 13 Jbeta. TCRdb reprocessed the immunoSEQ multiplex PCR reads via MiXCR and lists one record per CDR3 protein. The sample consists of around 230,000 distinct CDR3 sequences, about 96% of them appearing once. The material sequenced was CD4+ T cells from PBMCs. The sequence derives from a human donor with Susac syndrome.

The CDR3 here is CSVATGTEAFF. CDR3 sequence (DNA): TGCAGCGTCGCGACGGGTACTGAAGCTTTCTTT. This chain uses TRBV29-1 with TRBJ1-1, with D uncertain. V gave up 6 bases and J gave up 5 bases, with 10 bases separating them. The CDR3 contains 11 residues. Germline V gene sequence: CDR1 SQVTM, CDR2 ANQGSEA. Using reference TRBV29-1 and TRBJ1-1 for the parts outside the CDR3, the full variable domain is SAVISQKPSRDICQRGTSLTIQCQVDSQVTMMFWYRQQPGQSLTLIATANQGSEATYESGFVIDKFPISRPNLTFSTLTVSNMSPEDSSIYLCSVATGTEAFFGQGTRLTVV.